A selection of T cell receptor beta chains follows, all from one sample in a study of lymphopenia after photon versus proton radiotherapy. Profiled with immunoSEQ multiplex PCR; TCRdb holds only in-frame clones, not every one. The table includes fewer than 25,000 clones, approximately 90% detected once. Sequencing used peripheral blood, obtained from a patient treated with proton-based radiotherapy. The source is an elderly man with esophageal cancer. The CDR3 runs from the conserved cysteine through the conserved F or W. The D gene is left open where the match is weak. Clone size is not always given. Where it is, it says once, few, many or a class for expanded clones.

v_gene	j_gene	d_gene	abundance	CDR3nt	CDR3aa
TRBV6-1	TRBJ1-2	-	-	TGTGCCAGCAGTGAAGCAGGGACTAACTATGGCTACACCTTC	CASSEAGTNYGYTF
TRBV6-6	TRBJ1-5	-	once	TGTGCCAGCAGCCGTGACTTAAATCAGCCCCAGCATTTT	CASSRDLNQPQHF
TRBV7-6	TRBJ2-5	-	-	TGTGCCAGCAGCTTAGCGGGGGGGCAAGGAGAGACCCAGTACTTC	CASSLAGGQGETQYF
TRBV5-1	TRBJ2-2	TRBD2	-	TGCGCCAGCAGCTTGGCCCAGGGAGGGGCCGGGGAGCTGTTTTTT	CASSLAQGGAGELFF
TRBV27	TRBJ2-3	-	-	TGTGCCAGCAGTTTCGCTTATTCCACAGATACGCAGTATTTT	CASSFAYSTDTQYF
TRBV7-2	TRBJ1-3	-	-	TGTGCCAGCAGCCTCGGTGGTGTGGTCTCTGGAAACACCATATATTTT	CASSLGGVVSGNTIYF
TRBV6-5	TRBJ1-5	-	-	TGTGCCAGCAGCGCAGCTGGTAGTCAGCCCCAGCATTTT	CASSAAGSQPQHF
TRBV29-1	TRBJ1-4	-	-	TGCAGCGTTGTGGCGGGGGAGGAAAAACTGTTTTTT	CSVVAGEEKLFF
TRBV7-2	TRBJ1-2	TRBD1	-	TGTGCCAGCAGAAGCTGGACAGGGGCACGGGTTGGCTACACCTTC	CASRSWTGARVGYTF
TRBV7-6	TRBJ2-3	TRBD2	-	TGTGCCAGCAGCTTAGCGCAGGCGGGAGCAGTCGGAGATACGCAGTATTTT	CASSLAQAGAVGDTQYF
TRBV7-2	TRBJ2-7	-	-	TGTGCCAGCAGCACCGATAGCCCGCACGGGGGACCCTACGAGCAGTACTTC	CASSTDSPHGGPYEQYF
TRBV19	TRBJ1-1	-	-	TGTGCCAGTAGTAGAGGGAGGGACACTGAAGCTTTCTTT	CASSRGRDTEAFF
TRBV12-5	TRBJ2-1	TRBD1	-	TGTGCTAGTGGTTTGCCCATCTCCCGGGACAGCCACCCGGGGCAGTTCTTC	CASGLPISRDSHPGQFF
TRBV30	TRBJ2-1	TRBD2	-	TGTGCCTGGAGTCTTATAGCGGGAGACAGTGAGCAGTTCTTC	CAWSLIAGDSEQFF
TRBV6-5	TRBJ1-1	-	once	TGTGCCAGCAGTTTCTACACTGAAGCTTTCTTT	CASSFYTEAFF
TRBV4-1	TRBJ2-7	-	-	TGCGCCAGCAGCCAAGGGACAGTTACCTACGAGCAGTACTTC	CASSQGTVTYEQYF